A selection of T cell receptor beta chains follows, all from one sample in a study of cytomegalovirus exposure and HLA in healthy donors. Here immunoSEQ multiplex PCR was the method, and the copy in TCRdb shows in-frame clones only, minus some. The sample has 200,000 to 250,000 clones; around 76% are singletons. Sequencing used PBMCs. These receptors originate from a man aged 18 to 30 in good health and CMV-seronegative. The CDR3 runs from the conserved cysteine through the conserved F or W. Each record gives: J gene, clone size, V gene, D gene, CDR3 DNA, CDR3 protein. D genes are given only for firm matches. Clone sizes are given selectively: once, few, many, or a class where the clone is expanded.

TRBJ2-1 . TRBV25-1 TRBD2 TGTGCCAGCAGTGAAGGTCACAGGCCTAGCGGATACAATGAGCAGTTCTTC CASSEGHRPSGYNEQFF
TRBJ1-1 few TRBV27 . TGTGCCAGCAGTTTATCGAGGAACACTGAAGCTTTCTTT CASSLSRNTEAFF
TRBJ2-7 . TRBV9 TRBD2 TGTGCCAGCAGCGTAGCGGGGGGTGTCTCCTACGAGCAGTACTTC CASSVAGGVSYEQYF
TRBJ2-2 few TRBV5-5 . TGTGCCAGCAGCTTGACGCAAAGAGCCGGGGAGCTGTTTTTT CASSLTQRAGELFF
TRBJ2-3 few TRBV27 TRBD2 TGTGCCAGCAGTTTAGTAGCGGGAGTAGACGGGGGTAGCACAGATACGCAGTATTTT CASSLVAGVDGGSTDTQYF
TRBJ2-3 . TRBV7-3 . TGTGCCAGCAGCCAAAGCGAAGACGATACGCAGTATTTT CASSQSEDDTQYF
TRBJ1-5 . TRBV6-1 . TGTGCCAGCAGTGACCGGGAGAGCAATCAGCCCCAGCATTTT CASSDRESNQPQHF
TRBJ1-1 . TRBV2 . TGTGCCAGCAGTGGACAGGTCGAAGCTTTCTTT CASSGQVEAFF
TRBJ2-7 . TRBV6-4 TRBD2 TGTGCCAGCAGTGAACAGGTTGGGCGTCGGCGGGAGCCCCAAAGGTCCGAGCAGTACTTC CASSEQVGRRREPQRSEQYF
TRBJ2-1 . TRBV5-1 TRBD1 TGCGCCAGCAGCTTAGGGACAGGGGGAGATTTCAATGAGCAGTTCTTC CASSLGTGGDFNEQFF
TRBJ2-5 . TRBV18 . TGTGCCAGCTCACCCTATGAAGAGACCCAGTACTTC CASSPYEETQYF
TRBJ1-3 . TRBV6-5 TRBD1 TGTGCCAGCAGTTCGACAGGGTCTGGAAACACCATATATTTT CASSSTGSGNTIYF